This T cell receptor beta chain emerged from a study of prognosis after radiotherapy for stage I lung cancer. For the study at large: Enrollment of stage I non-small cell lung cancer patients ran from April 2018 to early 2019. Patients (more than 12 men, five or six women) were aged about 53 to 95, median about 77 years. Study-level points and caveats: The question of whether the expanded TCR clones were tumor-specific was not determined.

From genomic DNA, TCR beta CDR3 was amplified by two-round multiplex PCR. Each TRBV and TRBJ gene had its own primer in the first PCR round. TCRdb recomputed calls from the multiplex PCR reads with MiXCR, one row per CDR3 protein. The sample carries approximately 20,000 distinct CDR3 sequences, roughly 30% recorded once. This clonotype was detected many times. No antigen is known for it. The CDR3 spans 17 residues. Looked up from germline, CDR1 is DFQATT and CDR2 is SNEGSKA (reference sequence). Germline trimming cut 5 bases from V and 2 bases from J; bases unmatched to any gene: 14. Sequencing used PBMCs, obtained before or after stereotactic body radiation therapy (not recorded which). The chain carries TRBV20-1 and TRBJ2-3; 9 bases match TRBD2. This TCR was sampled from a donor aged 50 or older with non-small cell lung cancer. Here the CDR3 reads CSAPRGVAGAYTDTQYF. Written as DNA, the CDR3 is TGCAGTGCTCCCCGTGGGGTAGCGGGAGCCTACACAGATACGCAGTATTTT.